A single TCR beta chain is shown here with its context. Its antigen remains unidentified. Per-base qualities were not stored, and no clone one base away is much larger. V loses 0 bases of germline sequence and J loses 7 bases, and the interval between the two ends is 14 bases. For CDR1 and CDR2, the germline V gene lists SGDLS and YYNGEE. Including cysteine and phenylalanine, the CDR3 has 14 amino acids. Of all the DNA, just the CDR3 is kept, 42 bases in frame from base 1. This entry belongs to a study of blood T cells in healthy people across ages (dated by TCRdb to about 2015). Turning to the overall study: In model experiments, template switching captured about one uniquely barcoded TCR beta cDNA molecule for every two T cells. The donors were split into four age groups: young (average approximately 16 years), middle-aged (nearly 40), aged (62) and long-lived (under 85). To avoid experimental bias, donors of different ages were randomly spread across the sequencing lanes. Age-related changes in TCR beta repertoire diversity were measured in the study by deep sequencing normalized with unique cDNA molecular identifiers. Two additional independent replicas of 1 million unique cDNA reads from the same blood draw were analyzed for two donors (one aged 18 to 30 and one aged 80 or older).

Donors were under 40 systemically healthy Caucasian individuals from Russia aged roughly 6 to 95 years. Each donor gave approximately 9.4 milliliters of peripheral blood, drawn into EDTA-treated Vacutainer tubes. Ficoll-Paque density-gradient centrifugation was used to isolate PBMCs, with at least 6.5 million per sample. Trizol reagent was used to extract total RNA from PBMCs, with at least 6 micrograms per sample. The percentages of naive CD45RAhigh/CD27high T cells were determined by flow cytometry on a PBMC aliquot from every donor. The library was prepared using 5' RACE. Sequencing was performed on an Illumina HiSeq 2500. A second PCR of 7 to 11 cycles was performed with a sample-barcoded 5' primer and a J-beta primer mix. A template-switch 5' adaptor carrying 12 random nucleotides introduced a unique molecular identifier onto each TCR beta cDNA molecule. Each sample yielded at least 3 million CDR3-containing paired-end reads. All of the RNA was converted into first-strand cDNA using the Mint cDNA synthesis kit, with a TRBC-specific oligonucleotide serving as the primer. All cDNA was treated with uracil-DNA glycosylase and then went through a first 18-cycle PCR with the universal primers M1SS and BC2_uni_R. Processing in the source paper ran as follows. For normalization, 1 million high-quality reads were randomly selected from each sample, with every read carrying a distinct molecular identifier. Instead of being binned into consensus sequences, reads that shared molecular identifiers were thrown out. MiTCR, with a Q25 quality threshold and the strictest error-elimination algorithm, was used for CDR3 identification, clonotype clustering and error correction. A nonparametric unseen species model with Euler transformation was used to estimate lower-bound total TCR beta diversity. TCRdb redid the processing of the public reads, applying fastp at Q25 and MiXCR, and retained in-frame beta chains. CDR3 protein duplicates are merged, each entry listing the most common genes and DNA. These V and J calls are TCRdb output, not the study's own analysis. For this sample the table gives roughly 790,000 distinct CDR3 sequences, of which approximately 39% were detected only once. Clones ranked in the top ten supply around 20% of the sample.

The investigation overall reported the following: Compared with the aged group, more naive CD4+ T cells, fewer expanded clones and increased TCR diversity were shown by the long-lived group, suggesting age selection. A strong correlation was found between observed TCR beta diversity and the percentage of naive T cells measured by flow cytometry. Estimates of total diversity based on one million sequenced T cells were regarded as lower bounds and as underestimates. As age increased, observed TCR beta diversity per million T cells dropped in a roughly linear way, and a significant reduction was already evident by age about 40. Since profiling was done on bulk unsorted PBMCs, naive and antigen-experienced compartments could not be conclusively compared. Donor CMV infection status was unknown, potentially confounding age-related changes in expanded clonotypes.

The chain is assembled from TRBV9 and TRBJ2-7; the D gene cannot be named for sure. The origin of this receptor is a woman aged 60-75 years in good health. Input material: blood. The CDR3 reads CASSVAEAYNEQYF. The nucleotide sequence reads TGTGCCAGCAGCGTAGCTGAAGCCTACAATGAGCAGTACTTC.